The clone carrying this TCR beta chain was seen repeatedly, ten times or more. The data were obtained in a study of T cells in Graves' hyperthyroidism and ophthalmopathy. TCR beta CDR3 sequences were amplified from RNA transcripts. The primer set for the first-round RT-PCR of the TCR CDR3 was HTBI. TCRdb reanalysed the multiplex PCR reads using MiXCR and keeps one entry per CDR3 protein. Altogether about 360,000 distinct CDR3 sequences are present, 15% to 20% being singletons, with the ten largest covering 3% to 4%. Germline-derived CDR1 and CDR2 are DFQATT and SNEGSKA (reference sequence). There are 14 residues in the CDR3. J was trimmed by 7 bases and V by 7 bases; bases with no gene match: 10.

The sequenced material came from blood. The chain joins TRBV20-1 to TRBJ2-5; TRBD2 matches at 12 bases. The source is a woman under 30 with Graves' hyperthyroidism. The CDR3 coding sequence is TGCAGTGTTCCGACTAGCGGGGGCAGAGGGACCCAGTACTTC. It yields the protein CSVPTSGGRGTQYF.